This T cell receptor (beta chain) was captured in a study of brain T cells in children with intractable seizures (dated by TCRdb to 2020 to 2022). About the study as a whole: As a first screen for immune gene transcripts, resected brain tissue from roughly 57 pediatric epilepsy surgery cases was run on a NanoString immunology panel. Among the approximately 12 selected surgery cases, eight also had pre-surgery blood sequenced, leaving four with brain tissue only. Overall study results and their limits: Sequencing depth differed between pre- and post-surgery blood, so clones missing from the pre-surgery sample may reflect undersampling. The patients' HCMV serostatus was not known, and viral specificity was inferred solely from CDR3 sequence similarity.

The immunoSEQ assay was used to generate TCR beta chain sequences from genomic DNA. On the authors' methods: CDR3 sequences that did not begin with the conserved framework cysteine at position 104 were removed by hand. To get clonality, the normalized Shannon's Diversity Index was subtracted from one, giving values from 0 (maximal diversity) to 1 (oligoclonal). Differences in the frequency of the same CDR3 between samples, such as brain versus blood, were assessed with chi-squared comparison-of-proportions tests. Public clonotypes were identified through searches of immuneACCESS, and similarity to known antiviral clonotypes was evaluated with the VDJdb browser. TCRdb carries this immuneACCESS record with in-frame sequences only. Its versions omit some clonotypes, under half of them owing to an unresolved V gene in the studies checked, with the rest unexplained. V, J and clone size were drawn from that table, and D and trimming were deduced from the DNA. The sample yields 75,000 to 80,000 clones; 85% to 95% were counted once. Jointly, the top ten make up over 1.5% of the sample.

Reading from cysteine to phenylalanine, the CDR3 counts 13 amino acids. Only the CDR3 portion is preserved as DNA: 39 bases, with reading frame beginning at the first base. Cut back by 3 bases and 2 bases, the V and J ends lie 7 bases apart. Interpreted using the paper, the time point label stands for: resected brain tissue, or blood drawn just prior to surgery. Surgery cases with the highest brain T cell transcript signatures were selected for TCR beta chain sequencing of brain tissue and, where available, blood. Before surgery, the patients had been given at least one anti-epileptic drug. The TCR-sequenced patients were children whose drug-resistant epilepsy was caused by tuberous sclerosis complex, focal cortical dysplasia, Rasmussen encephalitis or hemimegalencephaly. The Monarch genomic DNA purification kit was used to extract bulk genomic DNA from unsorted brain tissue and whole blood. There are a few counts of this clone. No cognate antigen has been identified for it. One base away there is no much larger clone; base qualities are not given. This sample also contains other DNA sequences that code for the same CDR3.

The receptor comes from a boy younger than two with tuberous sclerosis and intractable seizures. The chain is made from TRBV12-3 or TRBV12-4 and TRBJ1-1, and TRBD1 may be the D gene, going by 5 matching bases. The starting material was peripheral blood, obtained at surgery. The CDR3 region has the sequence CASSLTANTEAFF. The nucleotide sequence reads TGTGCCAGCAGTTTGACAGCTAACACTGAAGCTTTCTTT.